This T cell receptor beta chain originates from a study of OX40 agonist ivuxolimab in advanced cancers. To note about this clone: The antigen remains undetermined.

Produced via immunoSEQ multiplex PCR; TCRdb's table is partial and in-frame only. Counted here are approximately 76,000 clones, approximately 86% occurring once; the ten biggest clones make up around 0.86%. Autoimmune disease history or systemic immunosuppression meant exclusion. The V and J ends lost 5 bases and 4 bases respectively, with 14 bases between them. The germline V gene encodes CDR1 SEHNR and CDR2 FQNEAQ (reference sequence). The CDR3 covers 14 residues. Overall study results and limits: More expanded clones were seen, on average, in CD8+ T cells than in CD4+. At doses 0.1 to 3.0 mg/kg, CD4+ and CD8+ clones expanded.

V usage is TRBV7-9 and J usage is TRBJ1-2; D ambiguous. Sequences were derived from CD4+ or CD8+ T cells sorted from blood, sampled in a trial of the OX40 agonist ivuxolimab. The sequence derives from an adult with an advanced solid tumor such as melanoma, head and neck, liver or kidney cancer. In DNA, the CDR3 is TGTGCCAGCAGCGAGTCCGGGAGCTCCTATGGCTACACCTTC. It specifies CASSESGSSYGYTF.